These 30 T cell receptor beta chains originate from one sample sequenced in a study of control samples from healthy donors and cancer patients. Some clones are missing from TCRdb's copy, which holds only in-frame ones; the method was immunoSEQ multiplex PCR. The table includes roughly 160,000 clones, around 94% detected once. The sequenced material came from PBMCs. The origin of the receptors is a man between 60 and 75 years old with colorectal cancer.

This clone was seen once. The chain is built from TRBV29-1 and TRBJ2-2; TRBD1 matches 10 bases. V gave up 4 bases and J gave up 3 bases; unmatched junction bases: 2. Germline loops: CDR1 SQVTM, CDR2 ANQGSEA. The CDR3 sequence is 14 residues long. CDR3 region: CSVGQGADTGELFF. Written as DNA, the CDR3 is TGCAGCGTTGGACAGGGGGCGGACACCGGGGAGCTGTTTTTT.

This chain's CDR3 is CASSGGLDTEAFF. The CDR3 DNA reads as TGTGCCAGCTCCGGGGGGCTCGACACTGAAGCTTTCTTT. The chain combines TRBV14 with TRBJ1-1, with D maybe TRBD1 (6 bases). The germline CDR1 and CDR2 sequences are SGHDN and FVKESK. V lost 8 bases, J lost 3 bases, and 13 bases lay in between. There are 13 residues in the CDR3.

This chain joins TRBV11-2 and TRBJ2-1; no firm D call. V shed 2 bases and J shed 6 bases, with 8 bases lying between them. CDR3 length equals 13 residues. Germline CDR1 and CDR2: SGHAT and FQNNGV. CDR3 region: CASSLWASNEQFF. CDR3 in DNA: TGTGCCAGCAGCTTATGGGCTAGCAATGAGCAGTTCTTC.

The rearrangement uses TRBV7-2 and TRBJ2-3, with no clear D. CDR1 is SGHTA, CDR2 FQGNSA, per germline. V was pared by 0 bases and J by 6 bases, with 7 bases between. The CDR3 is made up of 13 amino acids. CDR3 in DNA: TGTGCCAGCAGCTTAGCGCTAACGGATACGCAGTATTTT. It encodes CASSLALTDTQYF.

The chain joins TRBV9 to TRBJ2-3; D may be TRBD1 or TRBD2 (5 bases each). The germline V gene has CDR1 SGDLS and CDR2 YYNGEE. The length of the CDR3 is 19 residues. Trimming removed 0 bases from V and 1 base from J, with 21 bases in between. DNA for the CDR3: TGTGCCAGCAGCGTAGAAGGTTTGGGTGGGGGTTACGGCACAGATACGCAGTATTTT. Its translation: CASSVEGLGGGYGTDTQYF.

This chain connects TRBV7-9 to TRBJ1-3; 7 positions match TRBD1. V was pared by 6 bases and J by 0 bases, with 2 bases of the junction left unmatched. The CDR3 consists of 14 residues. Germline loops: CDR1 SEHNR, CDR2 FQNEAQ (reference sequence). CDR3 nucleotide sequence: TGTGCCAGCAGACGACAGGGCTCTGGAAACACCATATATTTT. Translating gives CASRRQGSGNTIYF.

The V call is TRBV5-1, the J call TRBJ1-1; D is perhaps TRBD1 (5 bases). The V end lost 5 bases, the J end lost 1 base, and 6 bases lay between the germline ends. Germline V lookup: CDR1 SGHRS, CDR2 YFSETQ. The CDR3 sequence is 12 residues long. The DNA for the CDR3 is TGCGCCAGCAGTACAGGGAACACTGAAGCTTTCTTT. Its translation is CASSTGNTEAFF.

V usage is TRBV7-9 and J usage is TRBJ2-7, with 12 bases that match TRBD1. Germline loops: CDR1 SEHNR, CDR2 FQNEAQ (reference sequence). Trimming removed 3 bases from V and 0 bases from J; junction bases left unmatched: 9. The CDR3 spans 18 residues. CDR3 sequence: CASSFGTGGRGDSYEQYF. Written as DNA, the CDR3 is TGTGCCAGCAGCTTTGGGACAGGGGGCCGTGGGGACTCCTACGAGCAGTACTTC.

The V call is TRBV11-2, the J call TRBJ1-1; a possible D gene is TRBD1 (5 bases). The CDR3 extends over 13 amino acids. Germline V CDR1 and CDR2: SGHAT, FQNNGV. V lost 4 bases and J lost 12, with 18 bases in between. The CDR3 sequence: CASSSIVRGPSFF. The DNA for the CDR3 is TGTGCCAGCAGCTCCATAGTGAGGGGACCTTCTTTCTTT.

The rearrangement uses TRBV27 and TRBJ1-2; 12 bases match TRBD1. The CDR3 has 14 amino acids. Germline V lookup: CDR1 MNHEY, CDR2 SMNVEV (reference sequence). With 5 bases clipped from V and 7 bases from J, the junction kept 5 bases outside the gene matches. The CDR3 bases are TGTGCCAGCAGTGGCGGGACAGGGGGCTTTGGCTACACCTTC. It codes for CASSGGTGGFGYTF.

The chain uses TRBV5-1 and TRBJ2-7; 10 bases are a match to TRBD1. V dropped 4 bases and J dropped 3; count of bases not matched to a gene: 4. The CDR3 has 14 amino acids. Germline lookup yields CDR1 SGHRS and CDR2 YFSETQ. CDR3 sequence (DNA): TGCGCCAGCAGCACCGGACAGGGGGGCTACGAGCAGTACTTC. Translation: CASSTGQGGYEQYF. Combining the CDR3 with reference TRBV5-1 and TRBJ2-7 gives the whole variable domain KAGVTQTPRYLIKTRGQQVTLSCSPISGHRSVSWYQQTPGQGLQFLFEYFSETQRNKGNFPGRFSGRQFSNSRSEMNVSTLELGDSALYLCASSTGQGGYEQYFGPGTRLTVT.

The rearrangement joins TRBV9 to TRBJ2-3; 7 bases agree with TRBD1. CDR1 is SGDLS and CDR2 is YYNGEE in the germline V gene. After removal of 3 bases from V and 4 bases from J, the junction contained 2 bases not matched to a gene. The CDR3 contains 13 residues. The CDR3 loop reads CASSGGQPDTQYF. The CDR3 DNA sequence: TGTGCCAGCAGCGGGGGACAGCCAGATACGCAGTATTTT.

This rearrangement joins TRBV7-2 to TRBJ2-3, with 7 bases lining up with TRBD2. CDR1 SGHTA and CDR2 FQGNSA come from the germline V gene. CDR3 length equals 14 residues. V shed 8 bases, J shed 0 bases, and the junction held 5 bases outside the gene matches. The CDR3 region has the DNA TGTGCCAGCCGGCTAGCGGTTAGCACAGATACGCAGTATTTT. Translated: CASRLAVSTDTQYF.

This CDR3 reads CASSVDTGDRQETQYF. CDR3 bases: TGTGCCAGCAGCGTAGACACGGGCGATAGACAAGAGACCCAGTACTTC. This chain connects TRBV9 to TRBJ2-5; unclear D gene. The ends were cut back, 0 bases at V and 2 bases at J, with 14 bases in the middle. The CDR3 runs 16 residues. Germline loops: CDR1 SGDLS, CDR2 YYNGEE.

V gene TRBV29-1 combines with J gene TRBJ2-5; no clear D gene. The CDR3 loop spans 14 amino acids. Germline V gives CDR1 SQVTM, CDR2 ANQGSEA. Between the trimmed V and J ends, which lost 3 bases and 5 bases, there was a span of 16 bases. CDR3 sequence reads: CSVDGGPFGETQYF. The CDR3 DNA is TGCAGCGTTGATGGTGGACCATTCGGGGAGACCCAGTACTTC.

The J gene is TRBJ2-7, the V gene TRBV14; 7 bases fit TRBD1. The CDR3 length is 14 residues. V dropped 4 bases and J dropped 2; count of bases not matched to a gene: 5. Germline values: CDR1 SGHDN, CDR2 FVKESK. The CDR3 DNA follows: TGTGCCAGCAGCCGAGACAGGGCCACCTACGAGCAGTACTTC. It translates to CASSRDRATYEQYF.

The chain recombines TRBV5-4 with TRBJ2-1, with 7 bases identical to TRBD1. This CDR3 spans 15 amino acids. Germline trimming cut 5 bases from V and 5 bases from J; bases unmatched to any gene: 10. Germline loops: CDR1 SGHNT, CDR2 YYREEE (reference sequence). This CDR3 is CASSSDRVEDNEQFF. CDR3 nucleotides: TGTGCCAGCAGTTCAGACAGGGTGGAGGACAATGAGCAGTTCTTC. Combining the CDR3 with reference TRBV5-4 and TRBJ2-1 gives the whole variable domain ETGVTQSPTHLIKTRGQQVTLRCSSQSGHNTVSWYQQALGQGPQFIFQYYREEENGRGNFPPRFSGLQFPNYSSELNVNALELDDSALYLCASSSDRVEDNEQFFGPGTRLTVL.

This chain connects TRBV19 to TRBJ2-3; unclear D gene. Germline values: CDR1 LNHDA, CDR2 SQIVND (reference sequence). This CDR3 is built from 14 residues. Trimming left V 5 bases short and J 0 bases short, with 9 bases between. The CDR3 DNA follows: TGTGCCAGTAGTTCCCAGACTAGCACAGATACGCAGTATTTT. Encoded protein: CASSSQTSTDTQYF.

This clone appeared a single time. The same CDR3 can be traced to other DNA sequences in this sample. The V and J genes are TRBV2 and TRBJ2-5; D remains ambiguous. The germline V and J ends were trimmed by 1 base and 5 bases, with 2 bases remaining between them. The CDR3 spans 11 residues. Germline CDR1 and CDR2: SNHLY and FYNNEI. CDR3 amino acids: CASSEGETQYF. CDR3 DNA: TGTGCCAGCAGTGAAGGGGAGACCCAGTACTTC.

The rearrangement joins TRBV11-2 to TRBJ2-5; the match to TRBD2 covers 10 bases. Germline-derived CDR1 and CDR2 are SGHAT and FQNNGV. Trimming at V came to 5 bases and at J to 4 bases, leaving 7 bases not matched to a gene. This CDR3 has 15 amino acids. The CDR3 bases are TGTGCCAGCAGCCCGCAAGCGGGGGGGCTAGAGACCCAGTACTTC. This gives the protein CASSPQAGGLETQYF.

The chain has TRBV6-9 and TRBJ1-1, with D possibly matching TRBD1 (5 bases). The ends were cut back, 1 base at V and 8 bases at J, with 8 bases in the middle. Germline V gene lookup returns CDR1 MNHGY and CDR2 SVAAGI. The CDR3 is made up of 12 amino acids. In nucleotides, the CDR3 is TGTGCCAGCAGTTATTGGGACGAAGAAGCTTTCTTT. Amino acid sequence: CASSYWDEEAFF.

This chain's CDR3 is CASSPRGGNVEQYF. DNA of the CDR3: TGTGCCAGCTCACCACGGGGGGGGAATGTCGAGCAGTACTTC. V is TRBV18 and J is TRBJ2-7; 7 bases are a match to TRBD2. CDR1 is KGHSH, CDR2 LQKENI, per germline. V was clipped by 1 base and J by 6 bases; unmatched bases: 6. The CDR3 sequence is 14 residues long. The full variable domain, rest sourced from reference TRBV18 and TRBJ2-7, is NAGVMQNPRHLVRRRGQEARLRCSPMKGHSHVYWYRQLPEEGLKFMVYLQKENIIDESGMPKERFSAEFPKEGPSILRIQQVVRGDSAAYFCASSPRGGNVEQYFGPGTRLTVT.

This rearrangement joins TRBV6-6 to TRBJ1-3; D gene unclear. CDR1 is MNHNY, CDR2 SVGAGI, per germline (reference sequence). The CDR3 is 16 residues long. V lost 7 bases and J lost 2, with 18 bases in between. DNA of the CDR3: TGTGCCAGCACCCCCCACGAAGGGCTGGCTGGAAACACCATATATTTT. It translates to CASTPHEGLAGNTIYF.

The V gene is TRBV5-1, the J gene TRBJ2-5; the D gene could be TRBD1 or TRBD2 (5 bases each). The CDR3 runs to 15 residues. V lost 0 bases and J 2 bases, leaving 11 bases between the germline ends. Germline lookup yields CDR1 SGHRS and CDR2 YFSETQ. The CDR3 reads CASSLVSGHQETQYF. DNA of the CDR3: TGCGCCAGCAGCTTGGTGTCGGGGCATCAAGAGACCCAGTACTTC.

This chain uses TRBV5-1 with TRBJ2-5; the D gene could be TRBD1 or TRBD2 (5 bases each). The V gene lost 4 bases and the J gene lost 5 bases, with 18 bases spanning the gap. There are 15 residues in the CDR3. CDR1 SGHRS and CDR2 YFSETQ come from the germline V gene. The CDR3 DNA reads TGCGCCAGCAGCGATGGACTGGGGCAAAGGGAGACCCAGTACTTC. It codes for CASSDGLGQRETQYF.

This clone was counted between two and nine times. The genes are TRBV7-9 and TRBJ1-5; D gene unclear. V lost 2 bases and J lost 9, with 5 bases in between. Germline V gene lookup returns CDR1 SEHNR and CDR2 FQNEAQ (reference sequence). The CDR3 has 11 amino acids. The CDR3 region is CASSLSGPQHF. In DNA form, the CDR3 reads TGTGCCAGCAGCTTAAGTGGGCCCCAGCATTTT.

The chain links TRBV10-3 to TRBJ1-3, with a possible D match to TRBD1 (5 bases). This CDR3 spans 14 amino acids. Germline assignment: CDR1 ENHRY and CDR2 SYGVKD. V was trimmed by 9 bases and J by 3 bases, leaving 15 bases between them. CDR3 sequence (DNA): TGTGCCATAGCGACAGACATAATTGGAAACACCATATATTTT. It is translated as CAIATDIIGNTIYF.

This clone has more than one count but fewer than ten. The J gene is TRBJ1-2, the V gene TRBV2; TRBD1 is a possible D gene (6 bases). The CDR3 is 14 residues long. The V gene lost 1 base and the J gene lost 3 bases, with 9 bases spanning the gap. Germline CDR1 is SNHLY and CDR2 is FYNNEI. This CDR3 is CASSEGGADYGYTF. Here the CDR3 DNA reads TGTGCCAGCAGTGAAGGGGGGGCGGACTATGGCTACACCTTC.

The genes are TRBV28 and TRBJ1-2; no firm D call. V dropped 6 bases and J dropped 13 bases, with 18 bases sitting between them. The CDR3 contains 12 residues. In germline, CDR1 is MDHEN, CDR2 SYDVKM. In nucleotides, the CDR3 is TGTGCCAGCAGACGGGAGGACGGCTCCCTCACCTTC. Residues: CASRREDGSLTF.

The chain carries TRBV30 and TRBJ1-1; a weak D match, TRBD1 (5 bases). Germline assignment: CDR1 GTSNPN and CDR2 SVGIG (reference sequence). The V end was cut by 4 bases, the J end by 0 bases, with 15 bases between. The CDR3 extends over 15 amino acids. Here the CDR3 reads CAWMPIDSLNTEAFF. The CDR3, as DNA: TGTGCCTGGATGCCTATTGACAGTTTGAACACTGAAGCTTTCTTT.